This T cell receptor (beta chain) was retrieved from a study of blood T cell repertoires in COVID-19. Turning to the study itself: From the United States, Italy and Spain came samples of acute and convalescent COVID-19. In each case, the material was cDNA or gDNA derived from T cells, B-cell-depleted T cells, or PBMCs.

Germline V gene data show CDR1 as ENHRY and CDR2 as SYGVKD. V lost 2 bases, J lost 3 bases, and 3 bases stayed unmatched. The CDR3 loop spans 14 amino acids. In the original analysis: Quantification of nucleated cells was approximated via reference gene primer amplification. Here immunoSEQ multiplex PCR was the method, and the copy in TCRdb shows in-frame clones only, minus some. V, J and clone size are those of that table, while D and trimming were read from the DNA. The data show roughly 80,000 clones, around four fifths seen once. This TCR derives from a human donor in a cohort sampled during active COVID-19. The sample consisted of peripheral blood. The chain carries TRBV10-3 and TRBJ1-2; 7 nucleotides match TRBD1. CDR3 coding DNA: TGTGCCATCAGTGAGGACAGGGTAGACTATGGCTACACCTTC. It translates to CAISEDRVDYGYTF.